The 20 T cell receptor beta chains listed next were all sequenced from one sample in a study of glioma-infiltrating T cells. The iRepertoire nested amplicon-rescue multiplex PCR amplified TCR alpha and beta CDR3s from RNA. One entry per CDR3 protein, called by TCRdb with MiXCR from the multiplex PCR reads. The data hold over 100,000 distinct CDR3 sequences, with 25% to 30% observed a single time. The source material was glioma tissue, nonneoplastic brain tissue, or PBMCs (not recorded which). These receptors were taken from a human donor with low-grade glioma or glioblastoma, undergoing nonglioma brain surgery, or in good health (not recorded which).

This clonotype appeared once. The chain combines TRBV18 with TRBJ2-1; 13 nucleotides align to TRBD2. Germline CDR1 is KGHSH and CDR2 is LQKENI. CDR3 size: 16 residues. V dropped 6 bases and J dropped 10; count of bases not matched to a gene: 12. DNA of the CDR3: TGTGCCAGCTCCCTCGGACTAGCGGGAGTGGTCTACGAGCAGTTCTTC. Its protein is CASSLGLAGVVYEQFF.

This clonotype appeared many times. This chain uses TRBV20-1 with TRBJ2-7; D assignment may be TRBD1 or TRBD2 (5 bases each). The CDR3 contains 13 residues. Germline lookup yields CDR1 DFQATT and CDR2 SNEGSKA (reference sequence). V lost 6 bases, J lost 3 bases, and 15 bases lay in between. CDR3 amino acids: CSAGPPGLYEQYF. Here the CDR3 DNA reads TGCAGTGCAGGCCCCCCGGGGCTCTACGAGCAGTACTTC.

This clonotype came up a few times. V and J are TRBV5-1 and TRBJ1-1; D remains ambiguous. The CDR3 contains 14 residues. Between the trimmed V and J ends, which lost 1 base and 1 base, there was a span of 8 bases. Germline loops: CDR1 SGHRS, CDR2 YFSETQ. In DNA, the CDR3 is TGCGCCAGCAGCTTGACATTGGAGAACACTGAAGCTTTCTTT. Amino acids: CASSLTLENTEAFF.

Comments on this clonotype: A much larger clone lies a single base off, so this may be a read error. The J gene is TRBJ1-5, the V gene TRBV29-1; TRBD1 matches at 8 bases. Germline V gene lookup returns CDR1 SQVTM and CDR2 ANQGSEA. CDR3 length: 14 amino acids. V dropped 4 bases and J dropped 4; count of bases not matched to a gene: 6. The DNA of the CDR3 is TGCAGCGTTGTAGACAGGGGATCGAATCAGCCCCAGCATTTT. This codes for CSVVDRGSNQPQHF.

This clonotype was found many times. J is TRBJ2-3 and V is TRBV6-2 or TRBV6-3; D might be TRBD2 (5 bases). The V gene lost 4 bases and the J gene lost 0 bases, with 14 bases spanning the gap. Germline V CDR1 and CDR2: MNHEY, SVGEGT. CDR3 length: 16 amino acids. The CDR3 DNA sequence: TGTGCCAGCAGTTGGAGCGGACTTCTTAGCACAGATACGCAGTATTTT. Its translation is CASSWSGLLSTDTQYF.

Turning to this clonotype: Possible read error: a much larger clone is one base away. The chain employs TRBV5-5 and TRBJ1-1; 8 bases line up with TRBD1. This CDR3 is built from 14 residues. Germline V gene lookup returns CDR1 SGHKS and CDR2 YYEKEE (reference sequence). Here the CDR3 reads CASSWDRPGTEASF. In DNA, the CDR3 is TGCGCCAGCAGCTGGGACAGGCCCGGAACTGAAGCTTCCTTT.

This clonotype was seen at least ten times. This sequence joins TRBV4-1 and TRBJ1-3, with D maybe TRBD1 (5 bases). Per the germline V gene, CDR1 is MGHRA and CDR2 is YSYEKL. V lost 4 bases, J lost 0 bases, and 19 bases lay in between. The CDR3 is made up of 18 amino acids. The CDR3 bases are TGCGCCAGCAGCCTAACAGCGGGGCCAGTTCGCTCTGGAAACACCATATATTTT. Its protein product is CASSLTAGPVRSGNTIYF.

The chain links TRBV5-6 to TRBJ2-1, with 7 bases aligning to TRBD1. The V and J ends lost 2 bases and 4 bases, in that order; junction bases with no gene match: 15. CDR3 length: 18 residues. In germline, CDR1 is SGHDT, CDR2 YYEEEE. The CDR3 DNA sequence: TGTGCCAGCAGCTTTTTCCCCGCCGGGACAGCTAAGTACAATGAGCAGTTCTTC. It encodes CASSFFPAGTAKYNEQFF.

The chain is built from TRBV6-6 and TRBJ2-1; D is possibly TRBD1 (5 bases). The CDR3 is 12 amino acids. In germline, CDR1 is MNHNY, CDR2 SVGAGI (reference sequence). V lost 8 bases, J lost 9 bases, and 14 bases lay in between. CDR3 DNA sequence: TGTGCCAGCGGACATAGGAGTGCTGAGCAGTTCTTC. Its protein product is CASGHRSAEQFF.

Ten or more counts support this clonotype. The rearrangement links TRBV6-1 to TRBJ2-3; D gene ambiguous. The V end lost 6 bases, the J end lost 2 bases, and 18 bases lay between the germline ends. CDR1 and CDR2 from the germline V gene are MNHNS and SASEGT. The CDR3 extends over 16 amino acids. CDR3 nucleotides: TGTGCCAGCAGCGGCAGACCTACAGTTTCCACAGATACGCAGTATTTT. Translated, it gives CASSGRPTVSTDTQYF.

This clonotype was detected ten times or more. The chain joins TRBV2 to TRBJ1-6; 7 positions agree with TRBD1. Germline CDR1 and CDR2: SNHLY and FYNNEI. CDR3 length equals 14 residues. The V segment lost 7 bases and the J segment 6 bases; nucleotides outside the gene matches: 6. The CDR3 bases are TGTGCCAGCAACGGCAGGGGGTCTAATTCACCCCTCCACTTT. The encoded protein is CASNGRGSNSPLHF.

This clonotype was seen at least ten times. The J gene is TRBJ1-1, the V gene TRBV3-1; no reliable D call. Looked up from germline, CDR1 is LGHDT and CDR2 is YNNKEL (reference sequence). The ends were cut back, 5 bases at V and 7 bases at J, with 14 bases in the middle. This CDR3 is 13 amino acids long. The CDR3 sequence: CASSGKLGIEAFF. The CDR3 bases are TGTGCCAGCAGCGGCAAGTTGGGCATTGAAGCTTTCTTT.

About this clonotype: With a much larger clone just one base away, this may be a read error. The chain combines TRBV10-3 with TRBJ2-3; perhaps TRBD1 as D (5 bases). Germline CDR1 is ENHRY and CDR2 is SYGVKD. CDR3 length equals 16 residues. V lost 7 bases and J 2 bases, leaving 19 bases between the germline ends. The DNA of the CDR3 is TGTGCCATCAATCGGGCGGCAGGGTCGGTCACAGATACGCAGTATTTT. Protein: CAINRAAGSVTDTQYF.

This clonotype was observed many times. This chain uses TRBV14 with TRBJ2-1; 9 nucleotides line up with TRBD1. J was trimmed by 8 bases and V by 6 bases; bases with no gene match: 5. In germline, CDR1 is SGHDN, CDR2 FVKESK. The CDR3 sequence is 13 residues long. The CDR3 sequence: CASRLQGAHEQFF. CDR3 sequence (DNA): TGTGCCAGCAGGTTACAGGGGGCACATGAGCAGTTCTTC.

This clonotype was detected many times. The chain carries TRBV6-6 and TRBJ2-3; 9 positions agree with TRBD2. The germline gives CDR1 MNHNY, CDR2 SVGAGI (reference sequence). The ends lost 1 base at V and 5 bases at J; junction bases unmatched: 7. The CDR3 is 16 amino acids. The CDR3 DNA is TGTGCCAGCAGTTACTGGGGTAGCGGGAGAATAGATACGCAGTATTTT. Amino acids: CASSYWGSGRIDTQYF.

On this clonotype itself: At one boundary the junction diverges from the germline segment, which might be a read error. The rearrangement links TRBV18 to TRBJ2-7; 9 nucleotides match TRBD1. The CDR3 extends over 15 amino acids. Looked up from germline, CDR1 is KGHSH and CDR2 is LQKENI. The CDR3 is CARSPQGQGGYEQYF. In DNA, the CDR3 is TGTGCCAGATCACCGCAGGGACAGGGAGGCTACGAGCAGTACTTC.

In its sample, this clonotype was seen many times. The genes are TRBV19 and TRBJ2-7, with TRBD2 matching over 9 bases. Trimming cost V 5 bases and J 7 bases; bases outside gene matches: 15. This CDR3 has 16 amino acids. CDR1 is LNHDA and CDR2 is SQIVND in the germline V gene (reference sequence). CDR3 loop: CASSPRAEVLAGEQYF. CDR3 bases: TGTGCCAGTAGTCCTCGGGCCGAGGTACTAGCGGGTGAGCAGTACTTC.

This clonotype showed up just a few times. The chain uses TRBV11-2 and TRBJ2-1; 7 nucleotides agree with TRBD1. CDR1 and CDR2 from the germline V gene are SGHAT and FQNNGV. Unmatched junction bases numbered 6, after V lost 4 bases and J lost 3 bases. The CDR3 is 15 residues long. The DNA of the CDR3 is TGTGCCAGCAGCTCGTCCCGGGACAGCTACAATGAGCAGTTCTTC. Translating gives CASSSSRDSYNEQFF.

As to this clonotype: At one end the junction does not follow the germline gene, possibly because of a read error. This sequence joins TRBV12-3 or TRBV12-4 and TRBJ2-7; 11 nucleotides agree with TRBD2. The CDR3 runs 16 residues. CDR3 region: CASSSRTSGPSDEQYF. The CDR3 bases are TGTGCCAGCAGTTCACGGACTAGCGGGCCCTCCGACGAGCAGTACTTC.

In its sample, this clonotype was seen many times. The J gene is TRBJ2-7, the V gene TRBV27; 11 bases fit TRBD2. CDR3 size: 15 residues. Germline trimming cut 5 bases from V and 5 bases from J; bases unmatched to any gene: 8. The germline V gene has CDR1 MNHEY and CDR2 SMNVEV (reference sequence). This chain's CDR3 is CASSITSGSIDEQYF. In DNA, the CDR3 is TGTGCCAGCAGTATAACTAGCGGGAGTATTGACGAGCAGTACTTC.